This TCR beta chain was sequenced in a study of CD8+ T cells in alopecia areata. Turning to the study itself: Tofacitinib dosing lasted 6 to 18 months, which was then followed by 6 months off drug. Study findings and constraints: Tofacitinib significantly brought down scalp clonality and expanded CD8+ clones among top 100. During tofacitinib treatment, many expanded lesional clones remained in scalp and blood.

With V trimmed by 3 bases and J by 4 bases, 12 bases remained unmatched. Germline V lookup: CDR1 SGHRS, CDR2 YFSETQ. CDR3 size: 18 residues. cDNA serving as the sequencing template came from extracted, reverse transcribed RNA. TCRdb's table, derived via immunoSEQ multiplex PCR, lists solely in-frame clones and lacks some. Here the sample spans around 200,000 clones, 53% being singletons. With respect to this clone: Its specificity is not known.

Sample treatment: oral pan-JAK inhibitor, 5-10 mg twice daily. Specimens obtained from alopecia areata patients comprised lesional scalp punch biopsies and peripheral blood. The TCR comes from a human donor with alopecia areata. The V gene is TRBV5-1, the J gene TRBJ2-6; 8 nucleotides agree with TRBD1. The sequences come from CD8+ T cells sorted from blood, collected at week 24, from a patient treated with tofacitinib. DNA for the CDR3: TGCGCCAGCAGCTCTAACGTCCAGACAGGGGACGGGGCCAACGTCCTGACTTTC. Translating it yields CASSSNVQTGDGANVLTF.